These 16 T cell receptor beta chains originate from one sample sequenced in a study of T cell responses to AZD1222 COVID-19 vaccine. Method: immunoSEQ multiplex PCR; TCRdb's copy keeps in-frame clones and lacks some. The profile shows approximately 150,000 clones, nearly 90% of them singletons. This specimen consisted of peripheral blood, obtained 28 days after the second dose of the MenACWY control vaccine. The receptors were sampled from an adult who received the MenACWY meningococcal vaccine as a control.

The genes are TRBV11-2 and TRBJ1-4; D may be TRBD1 (6 bases). The ends were cut back, 5 bases at V and 7 bases at J, with 17 bases in the middle. The V gene's germline CDR1 is SGHAT and CDR2 FQNNGV. The length of the CDR3 is 15 residues. The CDR3 DNA sequence: TGTGCCAGCAGCGGCAGAGCGACAGGCGGTGAAAAACTGTTTTTT. Its protein product is CASSGRATGGEKLFF.

As concerns this clone: Other DNA sequences within the sample encode an identical CDR3. The V call is TRBV2, the J call TRBJ1-3; possible D gene TRBD1, 6 bases. The V and J ends lost 6 bases and 2 bases respectively, with 11 bases between them. The CDR3 has 14 residues. Germline CDR1 reads SNHLY; CDR2 reads FYNNEI. The DNA of the CDR3 is TGTGCCAGCAGGGAGACAGGTCCTGGAAACACCATATATTTT. Translating gives CASRETGPGNTIYF.

The genes are TRBV7-2 and TRBJ1-6; possible D gene TRBD1, 5 bases. Germline V gene sequence: CDR1 SGHTA, CDR2 FQGNSA. This CDR3 is built from 15 residues. V gave up 3 bases and J gave up 7 bases, with 13 bases separating them. The CDR3 bases are TGTGCCAGCAGCTTTTCTCGGCAGGGAAATTCACCCCTCCACTTT. Translation: CASSFSRQGNSPLHF.

The chain joins TRBV5-4 to TRBJ2-1, with D uncertain. Trimming took 7 bases from V and 8 from J, leaving 13 bases between them. The length of the CDR3 is 12 residues. Germline V gene sequence: CDR1 SGHNT, CDR2 YYREEE (reference sequence). The CDR3 here is CASWASSDEQFF. The CDR3 DNA reads as TGTGCCAGCTGGGCCTCCAGCGATGAGCAGTTCTTC.

This chain links TRBV6-5 with TRBJ2-7; 8 bases map to TRBD2. The V segment lost 11 bases and the J segment 4 bases; nucleotides outside the gene matches: 10. In germline, CDR1 is MNHEY, CDR2 SVGAGI. This CDR3 region has 13 residues. This CDR3 reads CAASGRATYEQYF. The CDR3 DNA follows: TGTGCCGCATCCGGGAGGGCAACTTACGAGCAGTACTTC.

J is TRBJ1-5 and V is TRBV4-1, with 7 nucleotides matching TRBD1. Trimming removed 0 bases from V and 5 bases from J; junction bases left unmatched: 16. CDR3 length: 19 amino acids. CDR1 and CDR2 from the germline V gene are MGHRA and YSYEKL. Here the CDR3 reads CASSQDRRSGQGGDQPQHF. CDR3 DNA sequence: TGCGCCAGCAGCCAAGATCGTCGGAGCGGGCAGGGGGGAGATCAGCCCCAGCATTTT.

There are a few counts of this clone. This chain joins TRBV5-1 and TRBJ1-2; D perhaps matches TRBD1 (6 bases). Germline V gene sequence: CDR1 SGHRS, CDR2 YFSETQ. Trimming took off 1 base at V and 7 bases at J, with 11 bases between the two ends. CDR3 size: 13 residues. The CDR3 region has the DNA TGCGCCAGCAGCTTGAACAGGGCGGCTGGCTACACCTTC. Translation: CASSLNRAAGYTF. The complete variable domain, with remaining parts taken from reference TRBV5-1 and TRBJ1-2, reads KAGVTQTPRYLIKTRGQQVTLSCSPISGHRSVSWYQQTPGQGLQFLFEYFSETQRNKGNFPGRFSGRQFSNSRSEMNVSTLELGDSALYLCASSLNRAAGYTFGSGTRLTVV.

The chain recombines TRBV27 with TRBJ1-4; D is unresolved. The CDR3 runs 16 residues. V lost 2 bases, J lost 0 bases, and 10 bases lay in between. Germline V gene lookup returns CDR1 MNHEY and CDR2 SMNVEV (reference sequence). The CDR3: CASSLGPGATNEKLFF. For the CDR3, the DNA is TGTGCCAGCAGTTTAGGGCCCGGAGCAACTAATGAAAAACTGTTTTTT.

The rearrangement links TRBV7-3 to TRBJ1-6; TRBD1 might be the D (6 bases). The CDR3 covers 13 residues. CDR1 and CDR2 (germline): SGHTA, FQGTGA. The V end lost 4 bases, the J end lost 7 bases, and 8 bases lay between the germline ends. The CDR3 here is CASSSGQNSPLHF. The CDR3 region has the DNA TGTGCCAGCAGCTCCGGACAGAATTCACCCCTCCACTTT.

Turning to this clone: A junction boundary mismatches the germline segment, possibly from a read error. The chain recombines TRBV7-8 with TRBJ1-4, with D uncertain. The CDR3 has 14 amino acids. CDR1 is SGHVS and CDR2 is FQNEAQ in the germline V gene. In DNA form, the CDR3 reads TGTGCCAGCGGCTTCGGGATGCTTGGTGAAAAACTGTTTTTT. It yields the protein CASGFGMLGEKLFF.

Only one count was recorded for this clone. This chain links TRBV10-3 with TRBJ1-1; TRBD1 matches 7 bases. This CDR3 is built from 15 residues. Germline CDR1 and CDR2: ENHRY and SYGVKD. Losses at the gene ends were 5 bases for V and 4 bases for J; bases not matched to a gene: 10. In DNA, the CDR3 is TGTGCCATCAGTCTGACAGGGAGGAGTGGCACTGAAGCTTTCTTT. It translates to CAISLTGRSGTEAFF.

This clone was observed once. The genes are TRBV5-6 and TRBJ1-2; TRBD1 aligns across 9 bases. The ends lost 4 bases at V and 5 bases at J; junction bases unmatched: 6. Germline assignment: CDR1 SGHDT and CDR2 YYEEEE. The CDR3 spans 14 residues. CDR3 in amino acids: CASSPVTGGYGYTF. CDR3 in DNA: TGTGCCAGCAGCCCGGTGACAGGGGGGTATGGCTACACCTTC.

The count of this clone is one. The chain uses TRBV6-5 and TRBJ2-7; D not certain. Germline CDR1 reads MNHEY; CDR2 reads SVGAGI. V was cut by 7 bases and J by 1 base, with 11 bases left in between. This CDR3 is built from 13 residues. The CDR3 DNA follows: TGTGCCAGCATCGCGACGGTTTCCTACGAGCAGTACTTC. Protein: CASIATVSYEQYF.

This clone has more than one count but fewer than ten. The chain carries TRBV28 and TRBJ2-7, with D possibly matching TRBD2 (5 bases). V was shortened by 5 bases and J by 1 base, with 15 bases between the two germline ends. The germline V gene has CDR1 MDHEN and CDR2 SYDVKM. The CDR3 extends over 15 amino acids. The CDR3 bases are TGTGCCAGCAGTCCTCCCACGGGATTATCCTACGAGCAGTACTTC. Translated, it gives CASSPPTGLSYEQYF.

This clone was observed once. The chain has TRBV4-2 and TRBJ1-2; D perhaps matches TRBD1 (6 bases). CDR3 size: 12 residues. CDR1 and CDR2 from the germline V gene are LGHNA and YNFKEQ. With 0 bases removed from V and 11 bases from J, the gap between germline ends came to 10 bases. CDR3 in DNA: TGTGCCAGCAGCCAAGATCAGGGGAGTTACACCTTC. Its protein product is CASSQDQGSYTF.

This clone showed up just once. The chain carries TRBV6-4 and TRBJ1-5, with D unresolved. The V end was cut by 7 bases, the J end by 0 bases, with 22 bases between. The CDR3 has 18 residues. CDR1 and CDR2 (germline): MRHNA, SNTAGT. The CDR3 nucleotides read TGTGCCAGCACCATCTTCATAGGCAGGAAGAATAGCAATCAGCCCCAGCATTTT. Protein product: CASTIFIGRKNSNQPQHF.